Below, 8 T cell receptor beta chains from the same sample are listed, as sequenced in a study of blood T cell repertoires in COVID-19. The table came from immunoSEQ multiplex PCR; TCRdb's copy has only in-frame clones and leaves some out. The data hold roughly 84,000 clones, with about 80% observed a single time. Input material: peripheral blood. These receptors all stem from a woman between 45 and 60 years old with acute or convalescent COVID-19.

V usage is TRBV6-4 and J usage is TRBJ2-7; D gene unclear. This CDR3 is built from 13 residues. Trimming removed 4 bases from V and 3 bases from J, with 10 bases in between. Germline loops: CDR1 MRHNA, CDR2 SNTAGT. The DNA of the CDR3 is TGTGCCAGCAGTGTCCCGCCTAACTACGAGCAGTACTTC. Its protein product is CASSVPPNYEQYF.

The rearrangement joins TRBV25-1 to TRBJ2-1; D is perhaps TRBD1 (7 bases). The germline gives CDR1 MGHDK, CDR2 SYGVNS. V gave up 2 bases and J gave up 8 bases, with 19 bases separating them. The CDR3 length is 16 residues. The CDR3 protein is CASSEIWQGEVDEQFF. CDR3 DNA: TGTGCCAGCAGTGAAATCTGGCAGGGGGAGGTTGATGAGCAGTTCTTC.

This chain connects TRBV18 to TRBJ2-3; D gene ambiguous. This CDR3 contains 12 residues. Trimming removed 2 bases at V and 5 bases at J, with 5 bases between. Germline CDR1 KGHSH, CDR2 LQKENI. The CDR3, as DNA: TGTGCCAGCTCACCAAACTTAGATACGCAGTATTTT. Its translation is CASSPNLDTQYF.

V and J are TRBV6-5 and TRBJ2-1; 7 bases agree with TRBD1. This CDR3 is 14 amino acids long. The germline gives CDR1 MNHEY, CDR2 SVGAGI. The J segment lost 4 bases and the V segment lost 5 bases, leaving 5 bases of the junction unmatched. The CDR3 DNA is TGTGCCAGCAGTAGCAGGACAGGATACAATGAGCAGTTCTTC. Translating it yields CASSSRTGYNEQFF.

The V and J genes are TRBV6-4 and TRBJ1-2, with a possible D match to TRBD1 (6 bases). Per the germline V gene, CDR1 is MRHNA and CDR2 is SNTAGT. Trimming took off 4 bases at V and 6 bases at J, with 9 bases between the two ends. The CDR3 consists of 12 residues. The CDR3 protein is CASSAGENGYTF. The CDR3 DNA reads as TGTGCCAGCAGTGCAGGGGAAAATGGCTACACCTTC.

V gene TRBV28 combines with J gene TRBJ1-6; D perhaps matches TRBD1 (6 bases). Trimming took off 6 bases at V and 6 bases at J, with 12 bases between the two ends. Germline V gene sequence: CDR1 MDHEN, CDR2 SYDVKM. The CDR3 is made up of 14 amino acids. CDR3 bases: TGTGCCAGCAGCCTTGGACAGACTAATTCACCCCTCCACTTT. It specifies CASSLGQTNSPLHF.

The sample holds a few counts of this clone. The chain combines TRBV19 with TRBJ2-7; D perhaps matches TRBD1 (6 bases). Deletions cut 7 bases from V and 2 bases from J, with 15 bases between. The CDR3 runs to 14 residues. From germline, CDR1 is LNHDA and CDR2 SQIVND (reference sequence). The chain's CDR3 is CASTIRDTAYEQYF. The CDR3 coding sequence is TGTGCCAGTACCATCCGGGACACCGCCTACGAGCAGTACTTC.

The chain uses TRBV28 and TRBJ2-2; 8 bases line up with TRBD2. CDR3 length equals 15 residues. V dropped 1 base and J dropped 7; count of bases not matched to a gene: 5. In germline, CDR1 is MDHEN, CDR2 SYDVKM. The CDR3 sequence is CASSLYGGEGGELFF. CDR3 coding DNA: TGTGCCAGCAGTTTATACGGGGGGGAAGGCGGGGAGCTGTTTTTT. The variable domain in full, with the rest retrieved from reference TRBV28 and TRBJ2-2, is DVKVTQSSRYLVKRTGEKVFLECVQDMDHENMFWYRQDPGLGLRLIYFSYDVKMKEKGDIPEGYSVSREKKERFSLILESASTNQTSMYLCASSLYGGEGGELFFGEGSRLTVL.